This entry lists 12 T cell receptor beta chains sequenced from one sample in a study of T-cell memory formation after mild COVID-19. From the 5' RACE reads, TCRdb called clonotypes with MiXCR, one entry per CDR3 protein. The sample holds a few hundred thousand distinct CDR3 sequences, 15% to 20% seen once. Sequenced input: PBMCs or a T cell subset sorted from them (not recorded which). The receptors here all came from a man younger than 35 who had mild COVID-19 (a few samples of this study predate the infection). Cell type and time point are not known.

This clonotype was found a few times. V and J are TRBV27 and TRBJ2-7; the D gene is possibly TRBD2 (6 bases). The CDR3 loop spans 13 amino acids. V shed 4 bases and J shed 4 bases, with 11 bases lying between them. Looked up from germline, CDR1 is MNHEY and CDR2 is SMNVEV (reference sequence). This CDR3 is CASSWGVGYEQYF. Written as DNA, the CDR3 is TGTGCCAGCAGTTGGGGGGTTGGATACGAGCAGTACTTC.

This clonotype came up many times. V and J are TRBV7-2 and TRBJ2-3; TRBD2 matches at 10 bases. This CDR3 spans 14 amino acids. Germline V CDR1 and CDR2: SGHTA, FQGNSA. The J segment lost 10 bases and the V segment lost 1 base, leaving 5 bases of the junction unmatched. This chain's CDR3 is CASSLEATSGAQYF. CDR3 DNA sequence: TGTGCCAGCAGCTTAGAGGCTACTAGCGGGGCGCAGTATTTT.

This clonotype showed up just a few times. The chain is built from TRBV11-1 and TRBJ2-2, with unresolved D. The CDR3 runs to 12 residues. Germline V gives CDR1 SGHAT, CDR2 FQDESV (reference sequence). The germline V and J ends were trimmed by 8 bases and 4 bases, with 8 bases remaining between them. In nucleotides, the CDR3 is TGTGCCAGCTATGCCCGCACCGGGGAGCTGTTTTTT. Protein product: CASYARTGELFF.

The chain links TRBV9 to TRBJ2-7, with D tentatively TRBD1 or TRBD2 (5 bases each). The CDR3 totals 15 residues. Trimming shortened V by 3 bases and J by 3 bases, and 16 bases separated the two germline ends. Germline V gene sequence: CDR1 SGDLS, CDR2 YYNGEE. CDR3 sequence reads: CASSAGTSAGYEQYF. The CDR3 DNA sequence: TGTGCCAGCAGCGCTGGGACCTCGGCGGGCTACGAGCAGTACTTC. The full variable domain, in which reference TRBV9 and TRBJ2-7 provide the parts outside the CDR3, is DSGVTQTPKHLITATGQRVTLRCSPRSGDLSVYWYQQSLDQGLQFLIQYYNGEERAKGNILERFSAQQFPDLHSELNLSSLELGDSALYFCASSAGTSAGYEQYFGPGTRLTVT.

This clonotype has only a few counts. The chain carries TRBV15 and TRBJ1-4; 7 nucleotides match TRBD1. The CDR3 sequence is 16 residues long. V shed 2 bases and J 2 bases; nucleotides not matched to a gene: 5. The germline gives CDR1 LNHNV, CDR2 YYDKDF (reference sequence). The CDR3 nucleotides read TGTGCCACCAGCAGAACGAGGGGGCCCACTAATGAAAAACTGTTTTTT. Protein sequence: CATSRTRGPTNEKLFF.

The sample holds a few counts of this clonotype. The chain has TRBV10-3 and TRBJ2-3; 9 bases are a match to TRBD2. The CDR3 runs to 17 residues. V gave up 7 bases and J gave up 3 bases; unmatched junction bases: 14. Germline lookup yields CDR1 ENHRY and CDR2 SYGVKD. The CDR3 loop reads CAITERAGGLSTDTQYF. The CDR3 DNA is TGTGCCATCACCGAACGGGCGGGGGGGCTTTCGACAGATACGCAGTATTTT.

This clonotype was detected ten times or more. The rearrangement joins TRBV7-2 to TRBJ2-7; D is ambiguous. The length of the CDR3 is 15 residues. CDR1 is SGHTA and CDR2 is FQGNSA in the germline V gene. V was clipped by 3 bases and J by 0 bases, with 12 bases between them. The CDR3 is CASSFLGDLSYEQYF. The CDR3 region has the DNA TGTGCCAGCAGCTTTCTTGGCGACCTCTCCTACGAGCAGTACTTC.

This clonotype was picked up a small number of times. This rearrangement joins TRBV3-2 to TRBJ1-1. TRBV3-2 has pseudogene status. The CDR3 has 21 amino acids. Here the CDR3 DNA reads TGTGCCAGCAGCCTCCCAAAGGGCGGCGTAAGGGCCAAGTTGGGGAACACTGAAGCTTTCTTT. Its protein product is CASSLPKGGVRAKLGNTEAFF.

This clonotype was seen a single time. V and J are TRBV6-6 and TRBJ2-5, with TRBD1 matching 8 bases. J was trimmed by 5 bases and V by 6 bases; bases with no gene match: 8. Germline loops: CDR1 MNHNY, CDR2 SVGAGI (reference sequence). CDR3 length: 14 residues. The CDR3 protein is CASRRQGARETQYF. The CDR3 DNA follows: TGTGCCAGCAGACGGCAGGGGGCGAGGGAGACCCAGTACTTC.

V is TRBV2 and J is TRBJ2-7, with D possibly being TRBD1 or TRBD2 (5 bases each). The CDR3 has 13 amino acids. Germline CDR1 and CDR2: SNHLY and FYNNEI. Between the trimmed V and J ends, which lost 4 bases and 1 base, there was a span of 8 bases. CDR3 nucleotide sequence: TGTGCCAGCAGTGGGGACGTATCCTACGAGCAGTACGTC. Protein: CASSGDVSYEQYV.

In this sample, this clonotype turned up a few times. The V and J genes are TRBV24-1 and TRBJ2-5; D remains ambiguous. The germline gives CDR1 KGHDR, CDR2 SFDVKD. V gave up 4 bases and J gave up 9 bases, with 14 bases separating them. The CDR3 contains 13 residues. For the CDR3, the DNA is TGTGCCACCAGTGAGACAAATCGGAGTCCCCAGTACTTC. This codes for CATSETNRSPQYF.

At least ten counts were recorded for this clonotype. The chain employs TRBV23-1 and TRBJ2-3; possibly TRBD1 for D (5 bases). TRBV23-1 is an open reading frame, and its role is uncertain. The CDR3 extends over 16 amino acids. V was clipped by 2 bases and J by 3 bases, with 15 bases between them. The CDR3, as DNA: TGCGCCAGCAGTCAAGCGAGGTTTAAGGGGACAGATACGCAGTATTTT. As protein: CASSQARFKGTDTQYF.